This entry lists 13 T cell receptor beta chains sequenced from one sample in a study of a mutant IDH1 vaccine in newly diagnosed glioma. Time point noted: baseline, week 1 (first vaccination visit). Treatment defined: pre-vaccination baseline after standard-of-care therapy. The repertoire was sequenced with immunoSEQ multiplex PCR; TCRdb's copy has only in-frame clones and lacks some. This sample has just under 95,000 clones, with around four fifths found just once. Sequences were derived from PBMCs, sampled from a glioma patient treated with radiotherapy, temozolomide or both. Receptor source: a woman between 45 and 60 years old with glioma.

V usage is TRBV15 and J usage is TRBJ1-6; D gene unclear. Germline V gene lookup returns CDR1 LNHNV and CDR2 YYDKDF (reference sequence). The CDR3 contains 15 residues. V lost 0 bases and J lost 10, with 13 bases in between. This CDR3 is CATSRDRVKSSPLHF. The CDR3, as DNA: TGTGCCACCAGCAGAGATCGGGTCAAGTCATCACCCCTCCACTTT.

This rearrangement joins TRBV7-2 to TRBJ1-1; 7 bases are shared with TRBD1. The germline gives CDR1 SGHTA, CDR2 FQGNSA. The CDR3 loop spans 15 amino acids. The trim removed 5 bases at V and 4 bases at J, leaving 10 bases unmatched. CDR3 residues: CASSPGGGRGTEAFF. The CDR3 nucleotides are TGTGCCAGCAGCCCAGGGGGGGGCCGGGGCACTGAAGCTTTCTTT.

V gene TRBV27 combines with J gene TRBJ1-1; D call uncertain. The CDR3 has 17 amino acids. Germline V gives CDR1 MNHEY, CDR2 SMNVEV (reference sequence). V was clipped by 3 bases and J by 0 bases, with 17 bases between them. DNA for the CDR3: TGTGCCAGCAGTTTTTACGGCCAGGCGGGGATGAACACTGAAGCTTTCTTT. Its translation: CASSFYGQAGMNTEAFF.

The table lists this clone with a few counts. The CDR3: CASSAQGGLEKLFF. The CDR3 DNA reads as TGTGCCAGCAGTGCCCAGGGGGGGCTGGAAAAACTGTTTTTT. J is TRBJ1-4 and V is TRBV6-1, with TRBD1 identical over 7 bases. V lost 4 bases to trimming and J lost 8 bases; unmatched junction nucleotides: 7. Germline CDR1 MNHNS, CDR2 SASEGT. The CDR3 covers 14 residues.

The sample holds a few counts of this clone. The chain carries TRBV27 and TRBJ1-1; TRBD1 might be the D (6 bases). Trimming took off 5 bases at V and 5 bases at J, with 12 bases between the two ends. The CDR3 is made up of 13 amino acids. Germline V gene data show CDR1 as MNHEY and CDR2 as SMNVEV (reference sequence). CDR3 nucleotide sequence: TGTGCCAGCAGTATTCCCAGGGGTACTGAAGCTTTCTTT. Translation: CASSIPRGTEAFF.

This clone was seen a few times. The rearrangement uses TRBV4-1 and TRBJ1-5; TRBD1 agrees at 10 bases. This CDR3 is built from 17 residues. The V gene's germline CDR1 is MGHRA and CDR2 YSYEKL. V lost 4 bases to trimming and J lost 4 bases; unmatched junction nucleotides: 10. CDR3 nucleotides: TGCGCCAGCAGCCTTGGACAGGGGGAGTTGGGGAATCAGCCCCAGCATTTT. Its protein is CASSLGQGELGNQPQHF.

The chain combines TRBV6-1 with TRBJ2-7; unclear D gene. V was clipped by 7 bases and J by 0 bases, with 7 bases between them. Germline values: CDR1 MNHNS, CDR2 SASEGT. The CDR3 is 12 residues long. The CDR3 here is CASIVSSYEQYF. The CDR3 nucleotides read TGTGCCAGCATCGTAAGCTCCTACGAGCAGTACTTC.

The genes are TRBV2 and TRBJ1-2; TRBD1 aligns across 7 bases. V gave up 6 bases and J gave up 8 bases; unmatched junction bases: 9. This CDR3 is 13 amino acids long. CDR1 is SNHLY, CDR2 FYNNEI, per germline. This chain's CDR3 is CASSVTGDRGYTF. As DNA, the CDR3 is TGTGCCAGCAGCGTAACAGGGGATAGAGGCTACACCTTC.

The CDR3 DNA follows: TGTGCCAGCAGTGAAGTCACCGGGGGGGTTGGGTCCCAGCATTTT. Amino acids: CASSEVTGGVGSQHF. The chain recombines TRBV6-1 with TRBJ1-5, with D perhaps matching TRBD1 (5 bases). With 1 base removed from V and 11 bases from J, the gap between germline ends came to 18 bases. Germline-derived CDR1 and CDR2 are MNHNS and SASEGT. The CDR3 has 15 residues.

The chain couples TRBV7-9 to TRBJ2-3, with D possibly TRBD1 on 5 matching bases. Trimming cost V 2 bases and J 2 bases, with 11 bases left between them. From germline, CDR1 is SEHNR and CDR2 FQNEAQ (reference sequence). The CDR3 consists of 15 residues. The CDR3 loop reads CASSLYSTDTDTQYF. For the CDR3, the DNA is TGTGCCAGCAGCTTATATTCGACAGACACAGATACGCAGTATTTT. The full variable domain, its missing parts supplied by reference TRBV7-9 and TRBJ2-3, is DTGVSQNPRHKITKRGQNVTFRCDPISEHNRLYWYRQTLGQGPEFLTYFQNEAQLEKSRLLSDRFSAERPKGSFSTLEIQRTEQGDSAMYLCASSLYSTDTDTQYFGPGTRLTVL.

The J gene is TRBJ2-7, the V gene TRBV9; 12 nucleotides match TRBD1. This CDR3 has 16 amino acids. The V gene's germline CDR1 is SGDLS and CDR2 YYNGEE. V was clipped by 7 bases and J by 4 bases; unmatched bases: 12. CDR3 sequence (DNA): TGTGCCAGCTCCCCACAGGGACAGGGGGCGTTATACGAGCAGTACTTC. Its protein is CASSPQGQGALYEQYF.

The J gene is TRBJ2-7, the V gene TRBV5-4; D uncertain. This CDR3 has 13 amino acids. V was shortened by 2 bases and J by 2 bases, with 8 bases between the two germline ends. CDR1 is SGHNT and CDR2 is YYREEE in the germline V gene (reference sequence). The CDR3: CASSLSGPYEQYF. In DNA form, the CDR3 reads TGTGCCAGCAGCTTAAGTGGGCCCTACGAGCAGTACTTC.

J is TRBJ1-1 and V is TRBV2; D unresolved. The CDR3 is made up of 13 amino acids. V was pared by 2 bases and J by 1 base, with 5 bases between. Germline CDR1 and CDR2: SNHLY and FYNNEI. CDR3 in DNA: TGTGCCAGCAGTGAATTGGAGAACACTGAAGCTTTCTTT. Protein product: CASSELENTEAFF.